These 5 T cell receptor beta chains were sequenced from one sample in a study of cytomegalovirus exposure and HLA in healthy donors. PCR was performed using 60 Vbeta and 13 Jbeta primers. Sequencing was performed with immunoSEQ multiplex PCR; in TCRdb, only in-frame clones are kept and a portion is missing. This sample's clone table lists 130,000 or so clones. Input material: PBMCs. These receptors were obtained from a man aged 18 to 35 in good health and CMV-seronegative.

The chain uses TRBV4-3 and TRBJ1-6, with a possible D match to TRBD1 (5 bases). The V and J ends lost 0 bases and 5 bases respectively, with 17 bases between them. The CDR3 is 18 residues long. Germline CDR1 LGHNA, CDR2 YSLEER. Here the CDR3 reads CASSQDRGWESHNSPLHF. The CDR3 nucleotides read TGCGCCAGCAGCCAAGATAGGGGATGGGAATCCCATAATTCACCCCTCCACTTT.

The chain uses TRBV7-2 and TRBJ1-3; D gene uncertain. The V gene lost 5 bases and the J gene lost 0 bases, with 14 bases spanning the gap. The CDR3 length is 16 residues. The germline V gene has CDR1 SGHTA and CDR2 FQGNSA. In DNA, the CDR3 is TGTGCCAGCAGCCCCATCCCACCCAGCTCTGGAAACACCATATATTTT. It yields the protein CASSPIPPSSGNTIYF. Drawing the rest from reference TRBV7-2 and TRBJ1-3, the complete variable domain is GAGVSQSPSNKVTEKGKDVELRCDPISGHTALYWYRQSLGQGLEFLIYFQGNSAPDKSGLPSDRFSAERTGGSVSTLTIQRTQQEDSAVYLCASSPIPPSSGNTIYFGEGSWLTVV.

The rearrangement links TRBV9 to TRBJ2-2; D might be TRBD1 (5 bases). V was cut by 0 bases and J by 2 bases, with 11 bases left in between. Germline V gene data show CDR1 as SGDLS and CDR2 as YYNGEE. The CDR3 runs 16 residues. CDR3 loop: CASSVGQNLNTGELFF. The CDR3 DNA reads TGTGCCAGCAGCGTAGGACAGAACCTAAACACCGGGGAGCTGTTTTTT.

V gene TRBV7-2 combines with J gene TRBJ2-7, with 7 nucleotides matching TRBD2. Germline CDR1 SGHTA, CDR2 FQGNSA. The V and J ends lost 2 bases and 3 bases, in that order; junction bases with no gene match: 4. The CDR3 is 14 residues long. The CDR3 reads CASSLNLADYEQYF. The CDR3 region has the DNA TGTGCCAGCAGCTTAAACCTAGCGGACTACGAGCAGTACTTC.

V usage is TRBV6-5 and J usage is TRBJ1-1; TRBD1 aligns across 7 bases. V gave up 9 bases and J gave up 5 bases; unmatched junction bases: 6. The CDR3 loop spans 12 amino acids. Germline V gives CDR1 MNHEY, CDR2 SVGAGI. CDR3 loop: CASFRGVTEAFF. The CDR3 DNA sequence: TGTGCCAGTTTCAGGGGGGTAACTGAAGCTTTCTTT.